This T cell receptor (beta chain) derives from a study of T cells in tuberculosis. With 6 bases removed from V and 4 bases from J, the gap between germline ends came to 13 bases. The CDR3 has 15 amino acids. Germline lookup yields CDR1 KGHSH and CDR2 LQKENI. Study results and limitations: Smaller alpha distances in active tuberculosis partly reflected shorter CDR3-alpha lengths.

Of note for this clone: Its antigen is undetermined.

Measured with immunoSEQ multiplex PCR; TCRdb has only the in-frame clones, and not every one. The sample lists 25,000 to 30,000 clones, 90% occurring once. The receptor was isolated from a donor aged 10-30 years with latent tuberculosis or without tuberculosis infection. The genes are TRBV18 and TRBJ1-6, with D perhaps matching TRBD1 (5 bases). The sample taken for sequencing was PBMCs. The CDR3 DNA sequence: TGTGCCAGCTCCCTAGACAGCGATTATAATTCACCCCTCCACTTT. As protein: CASSLDSDYNSPLHF.